Below are 30 T cell receptor beta chains sequenced from a single sample in a study of T-cell reconstitution after alpha-beta-depleted transplantation in children. Unique molecular identifiers featured in how the TCRbeta library was prepared. TCRdb independently ran MiXCR on the PCR reads; one entry per CDR3 protein. The sample carries approximately 220,000 distinct CDR3 sequences, 17% recorded once. The sample consisted of PBMCs, mostly from graft donor cells, taken 360 days after TCRalphabeta/CD19-depleted stem cell transplant. The receptors shown here come from a male patient aged 2 to 9 who had a stem cell transplant for acute lymphoblastic leukemia, so the T cells may come from the graft donor.

The V gene is TRBV6-2 or TRBV6-3, the J gene TRBJ2-1, with 10 bases lining up with TRBD2. Germline V gene data show CDR1 as MNHEY and CDR2 as SVGEGT. J lost 3 bases, V lost 5 bases, and 4 bases had no gene match. CDR3 length equals 15 residues. CDR3 protein: CASSLLAGFYNEQFF. The CDR3 DNA follows: TGTGCCAGCAGTCTACTAGCGGGATTCTACAATGAGCAGTTCTTC.

This clonotype has only a few counts. The V and J genes are TRBV28 and TRBJ2-7; no reliable D call. The length of the CDR3 is 12 residues. Looked up from germline, CDR1 is MDHEN and CDR2 is SYDVKM. The V end lost 7 bases, the J end lost 6 bases, and 13 bases lay between the germline ends. CDR3 sequence reads: CASTGQPSEQYF. CDR3 DNA: TGTGCCAGCACCGGGCAGCCCAGCGAGCAGTACTTC.

This clonotype showed up many times. The rearrangement links TRBV25-1 to TRBJ2-7, with D perhaps TRBD1 (6 bases). The germline CDR1 and CDR2 sequences are MGHDK and SYGVNS. The ends were cut back, 3 bases at V and 6 bases at J, with 18 bases in the middle. This CDR3 is built from 15 residues. For the CDR3, the DNA is TGTGCCAGCAGTGATTCTCTCAGGGGTATAGGCGAGCAGTACTTC. Its translation: CASSDSLRGIGEQYF.

This clonotype was detected only a few times. V and J are TRBV4-3 and TRBJ1-1; no reliable D call. The CDR3 is made up of 14 amino acids. V lost 0 bases, J lost 4 bases, and 9 bases lay in between. From germline, CDR1 is LGHNA and CDR2 YSLEER. DNA for the CDR3: TGCGCCAGCAGCCAAGATCGGGGTAGCACTGAAGCTTTCTTT. It encodes CASSQDRGSTEAFF.

A few counts support this clonotype. Written as DNA, the CDR3 is TGTGCCAGCATCCGGGGACTAGCGGGAGGGCATGTTCTCGCAGATACGCAGTATTTT. This sequence encodes CASIRGLAGGHVLADTQYF. V gene TRBV11-2 combines with J gene TRBJ2-3; TRBD2 matches 16 bases. V trimming: 7 bases; J trimming: 4 bases; junction bases outside the gene matches: 14. CDR3 length: 19 amino acids. The germline V gene encodes CDR1 SGHAT and CDR2 FQNNGV. Full variable domain (outside the CDR3, taken from reference TRBV11-2 and TRBJ2-3): EAGVAQSPRYKIIEKRQSVAFWCNPISGHATLYWYQQILGQGPKLLIQFQNNGVVDDSQLPKDRFSAERLKGVDSTLKIQPAKLEDSAVYLCASIRGLAGGHVLADTQYFGPGTRLTVL.

This chain links TRBV5-1 with TRBJ2-5; either TRBD1 or TRBD2 may fit D (5 bases each). CDR3 length equals 14 residues. Germline loops: CDR1 SGHRS, CDR2 YFSETQ. V shed 1 base and J shed 2 bases, with 9 bases lying between them. As DNA, the CDR3 is TGCGCCAGCAGCTTGCACAGGACTCAAGAGACCCAGTACTTC. Amino acids: CASSLHRTQETQYF. Looking up the rest from reference TRBV5-1 and TRBJ2-5 gives the full variable domain: KAGVTQTPRYLIKTRGQQVTLSCSPISGHRSVSWYQQTPGQGLQFLFEYFSETQRNKGNFPGRFSGRQFSNSRSEMNVSTLELGDSALYLCASSLHRTQETQYFGPGTRLLVL.

The rearrangement links TRBV28 to TRBJ2-4; TRBD1 might be the D (6 bases). Germline CDR1 reads MDHEN; CDR2 reads SYDVKM. This CDR3 comprises 14 residues. The V end lost 4 bases, the J end lost 9 bases, and 16 bases lay between the germline ends. The CDR3 is CASSSQGTRFIQYF. In DNA, the CDR3 is TGTGCCAGCAGTTCCCAGGGGACCCGTTTCATTCAGTACTTC.

V usage is TRBV6-1 and J usage is TRBJ1-6, with D possibly matching TRBD1 (5 bases). V shed 7 bases and J shed 3 bases, with 13 bases lying between them. There are 15 residues in the CDR3. Germline CDR1 MNHNS, CDR2 SASEGT. Written as DNA, the CDR3 is TGTGCCAGCACCGACTATGGGGGCTATAATTCACCCCTCCACTTT. This encodes CASTDYGGYNSPLHF.

This chain uses TRBV18 with TRBJ2-1, with TRBD2 identical over 10 bases. Trimming removed 0 bases from V and 8 bases from J; junction bases left unmatched: 4. This CDR3 region has 15 residues. Germline lookup yields CDR1 KGHSH and CDR2 LQKENI. The CDR3 loop is CASSPPGLAFYEQFF. As DNA, the CDR3 is TGTGCCAGCTCACCACCGGGACTAGCGTTTTATGAGCAGTTCTTC.

The V gene is TRBV29-1, the J gene TRBJ2-6, with 11 bases lining up with TRBD1. V shed 1 base and J 1 base; nucleotides not matched to a gene: 3. This CDR3 contains 17 residues. Germline V gene lookup returns CDR1 SQVTM and CDR2 ANQGSEA. The CDR3 is CSVEGTGGDSGANVLTF. In DNA form, the CDR3 reads TGCAGCGTTGAAGGGACAGGGGGCGATTCTGGGGCCAACGTCCTGACTTTC.

V usage is TRBV3-1 and J usage is TRBJ2-5, with D possibly being TRBD2 (5 bases). CDR1 is LGHDT and CDR2 is YNNKEL in the germline V gene (reference sequence). This CDR3 spans 16 amino acids. V was pared by 1 base and J by 0 bases, with 12 bases between. CDR3 sequence: CASSQGVGENQETQYF. The CDR3 DNA reads as TGTGCCAGCAGCCAAGGGGTCGGGGAGAACCAAGAGACCCAGTACTTC.

The chain is built from TRBV20-1 and TRBJ2-7; weak D call: TRBD2 (6 bases). Germline V lookup: CDR1 DFQATT, CDR2 SNEGSKA (reference sequence). CDR3 length: 10 amino acids. The CDR3 DNA sequence: TGCAGGGCTGGGAGGCACGAGCAGTACTTC. As protein: CRAGRHEQYF.

This clonotype was recorded a few times. The CDR3 sequence is CASSNLGGQEHFKVFF. In DNA, the CDR3 is TGTGCCAGCAGCAATCTGGGGGGACAGGAGCATTTCAAGGTTTTCTTC. The chain recombines TRBV6-1 with TRBJ2-1; 8 nucleotides line up with TRBD1. The junction had 23 bases not matched to a gene; V was cut back by 6 bases and J by 16 bases. The CDR3 covers 16 residues. CDR1 and CDR2 (germline): MNHNS, SASEGT.

The chain has TRBV7-2 and TRBJ2-7; TRBD2 aligns across 7 bases. J was trimmed by 2 bases and V by 1 base; bases with no gene match: 8. This CDR3 is built from 16 residues. Germline CDR1 is SGHTA and CDR2 is FQGNSA. The CDR3 region has the DNA TGTGCCAGCAGCTTAGTGAGCGGGAAGCGGGCCTACGAGCAGTACTTC. Amino acids: CASSLVSGKRAYEQYF.

A few counts support this clonotype. The V call is TRBV21-1, the J call TRBJ1-1. TRBV21-1 is assigned pseudogene status. CDR3 size: 14 residues. The DNA of the CDR3 is TGTGCCAGCAGCGGCAGAAGCATGAACACTGAAGCTTTCTTT. It encodes CASSGRSMNTEAFF.

This clonotype has just a few counts. V is TRBV12-3 or TRBV12-4 and J is TRBJ2-5; 10 positions match TRBD1. The trim removed 2 bases at V and 3 bases at J, leaving 3 bases unmatched. The CDR3 length is 15 residues. CDR3 sequence (DNA): TGTGCCAGCAGTTTATCGGGGACAGGGGAAGAGACCCAGTACTTC. This sequence encodes CASSLSGTGEETQYF.

V is TRBV7-9 and J is TRBJ2-5, with D tentatively TRBD1 (7 bases). Germline values: CDR1 SEHNR, CDR2 FQNEAQ (reference sequence). The V gene lost 5 bases and the J gene lost 3 bases, with 16 bases spanning the gap. There are 15 residues in the CDR3. Written as DNA, the CDR3 is TGTGCCAGCAGCCGACTAGGACAGGTCGAAGAGACCCAGTACTTC. This sequence encodes CASSRLGQVEETQYF.

This clonotype appeared a few times. This chain connects TRBV20-1 to TRBJ2-1, with D possibly being TRBD2 (5 bases). V was pared by 3 bases and J by 16 bases, with 22 bases between. Germline loops: CDR1 DFQATT, CDR2 SNEGSKA (reference sequence). The CDR3 is 13 residues long. The CDR3 nucleotides read TGCAGTGCTAGCCCCACAACTAGTCAGAGGCCCTTCTTC. It yields the protein CSASPTTSQRPFF.

V usage is TRBV28 and J usage is TRBJ1-3, with TRBD1 identical over 10 bases. J was trimmed by 2 bases and V by 6 bases; bases with no gene match: 10. Germline V gives CDR1 MDHEN, CDR2 SYDVKM. The CDR3 is 17 residues long. CDR3 bases: TGTGCCAGCAGCCCCCCGACAGGGGGCTCGACTGGAAACACCATATATTTT. Translation: CASSPPTGGSTGNTIYF.

This clonotype appeared many times. The chain has TRBV21-1 and TRBJ2-1; no DNA check was done on the table's D call, TRBD2. TRBV21-1 is a known pseudogene. The CDR3 covers 15 residues. The CDR3 region is CASSIRGLAYNEQFF. DNA for the CDR3: TGTGCCAGCAGCATTCGGGGACTAGCTTACAATGAGCAGTTCTTC.

The chain employs TRBV2 and TRBJ2-7; 9 positions agree with TRBD2. V lost 1 base and J lost 4; bases outside the gene matches: 5. CDR3 length: 15 residues. Germline V gene lookup returns CDR1 SNHLY and CDR2 FYNNEI. CDR3: CASSEVSSGVYEQYF. The CDR3 nucleotides are TGTGCCAGCAGTGAAGTGTCTAGCGGGGTATACGAGCAGTACTTC. Based on the CDR3 plus reference TRBV2 and TRBJ2-7, the full variable domain is EPEVTQTPSHQVTQMGQEVILRCVPISNHLYFYWYRQILGQKVEFLVSFYNNEISEKSEIFDDQFSVERPDGSNFTLKIRSTKLEDSAMYFCASSEVSSGVYEQYFGPGTRLTVT.

This clonotype was seen a handful of times. This sequence joins TRBV5-1 and TRBJ2-7, with TRBD2 as a possible D gene (5 bases). Germline V gene lookup returns CDR1 SGHRS and CDR2 YFSETQ. V shed 0 bases and J shed 3 bases, with 10 bases lying between them. This CDR3 has 14 amino acids. In DNA, the CDR3 is TGCGCCAGCAGCTTGGTGTTAGCGCGCTACGAGCAGTACTTC. It specifies CASSLVLARYEQYF.

The CDR3 spells CASSPWRGIMEAGEQYF. CDR3 nucleotide sequence: TGTGCCAGCAGTCCTTGGAGGGGGATAATGGAGGCGGGAGAGCAGTACTTC. The chain combines TRBV6-2 or TRBV6-3 with TRBJ2-7; D is perhaps TRBD1 or TRBD2 (6 bases each). In germline, CDR1 is MNHEY, CDR2 SVGEGT. This CDR3 has 17 residues. V was trimmed by 5 bases and J by 7 bases, leaving 27 bases between them.

The table lists this clonotype with a few counts. This chain joins TRBV3-1 and TRBJ2-3, with D unresolved. V was pared by 5 bases and J by 0 bases, with 15 bases between. Germline V CDR1 and CDR2: LGHDT, YNNKEL (reference sequence). The CDR3 length is 16 residues. The CDR3 loop reads CASSSPLASSTDTQYF. CDR3 sequence (DNA): TGTGCCAGCAGCTCACCATTAGCATCAAGCACAGATACGCAGTATTTT.

This chain uses TRBV7-2 with TRBJ1-2, with a possible D match to TRBD1 (5 bases). Trimming removed 1 base at V and 9 bases at J, with 15 bases between. CDR3 length equals 14 residues. Germline V gene data show CDR1 as SGHTA and CDR2 as FQGNSA. The CDR3 region is CASSLGALRQSYTF. The CDR3 DNA reads as TGTGCCAGCAGCTTAGGGGCCCTTCGACAGAGCTACACCTTC.

V usage is TRBV28 and J usage is TRBJ2-3; maybe TRBD2 (6 bases). The germline CDR1 and CDR2 sequences are MDHEN and SYDVKM. V was pared by 3 bases and J by 2 bases, with 21 bases between. CDR3 size: 18 residues. The chain's CDR3 is CASSFPIVWGRSTDTQYF. The CDR3 DNA reads as TGTGCCAGCAGTTTCCCCATTGTCTGGGGGAGGTCCACAGATACGCAGTATTTT.

Many counts were recorded for this clonotype. The rearrangement joins TRBV12-3 or TRBV12-4 to TRBJ1-2, with a possible D match to TRBD1 (5 bases). V was clipped by 5 bases and J by 5 bases, with 15 bases between them. The CDR3 spans 14 residues. CDR3 protein: CASSPVGTEYGYTF. The CDR3 DNA sequence: TGTGCCAGCAGTCCGGTGGGGACGGAGTATGGCTACACCTTC.

The chain employs TRBV6-1 and TRBJ2-2, with D tentatively TRBD1 (6 bases). V lost 6 bases and J lost 1, with 12 bases in between. The CDR3 runs to 15 residues. Germline CDR1 and CDR2: MNHNS and SASEGT. CDR3 nucleotides: TGTGCCAGCAGCCCCCGGACAGTGAACACCGGGGAGCTGTTTTTT. It encodes CASSPRTVNTGELFF.

This clonotype was seen at least ten times. V gene TRBV9 combines with J gene TRBJ2-2; D not certain. Trimming took off 0 bases at V and 9 bases at J, with 6 bases between the two ends. This CDR3 spans 12 amino acids. The germline gives CDR1 SGDLS, CDR2 YYNGEE. The CDR3 loop reads CASSVEGRELFF. The CDR3 DNA is TGTGCCAGCAGCGTAGAGGGCAGGGAGCTGTTTTTT.

This chain connects TRBV7-2 to TRBJ2-1; 7 bases fit TRBD2. The junction had 6 bases not matched to a gene; V was cut back by 1 base and J by 3 bases. The CDR3 spans 16 residues. CDR1 and CDR2 from the germline V gene are SGHTA and FQGNSA. Written as DNA, the CDR3 is TGTGCCAGCAGCTTAGAAGCGGGGCCCGTCTACAATGAGCAGTTCTTC. This encodes CASSLEAGPVYNEQFF.